One sample yielded the 27 T cell receptor beta chains listed below, sequenced in a study of blood T cells in healthy people across ages (dated by TCRdb to about 2015). Receptors were amplified or captured by 5' RACE. The sequencer was an Illumina HiSeq 2500. A second PCR of 7 to 11 cycles was run with a J-beta primer mix and a sample-barcoded 5' primer. In TCRdb, the public reads were trimmed at Q25 with fastp and aligned with MiXCR, with productive beta chains retained. Rows are combined by CDR3 protein, so each entry shows the most common genes and DNA. The sample data list around 780,000 distinct CDR3 sequences, and about 61% of these were observed just once. Roughly 25% of the sample rests with the top ten. Sample: blood. These receptors originate from a man between 40 and 49 years old in good health.

This clonotype was seen repeatedly, ten times or more. The chain uses TRBV7-7 and TRBJ2-1, with D maybe TRBD1 (5 bases). Germline-derived CDR1 and CDR2 are SSHAT and FNYEAQ (reference sequence). CDR3 length: 13 amino acids. Trimming stripped 4 bases from V and 2 bases from J, with 6 bases between. CDR3 DNA: TGTGCCAGCAGCTCGGACACCTACAATGAGCAGTTCTTC. It is translated as CASSSDTYNEQFF.

V is TRBV2 and J is TRBJ1-2; 11 positions agree with TRBD1. The V and J ends lost 1 base and 2 bases, in that order; junction bases with no gene match: 0. The CDR3 spans 15 residues. The germline gives CDR1 SNHLY, CDR2 FYNNEI. The CDR3 spells CASSEGTGGNYGYTF. In DNA form, the CDR3 reads TGTGCCAGCAGTGAAGGGACAGGGGGCAACTATGGCTACACCTTC.

The J gene is TRBJ2-1, the V gene TRBV9; weak D call: TRBD1 (6 bases). The germline CDR1 and CDR2 sequences are SGDLS and YYNGEE. V shed 4 bases and J shed 0 bases, with 11 bases lying between them. The CDR3 covers 15 residues. The CDR3 region has the DNA TGTGCCAGCAGCATCGGACAGAGCTCCTACAATGAGCAGTTCTTC. It yields the protein CASSIGQSSYNEQFF.

This clonotype was seen only once. A single base separates this from a much larger clone, so it may be a read error. The chain links TRBV5-1 to TRBJ2-4; no clear D gene. With the DNA end fitting TRBJ2-7 better, the J assignment may be wrong. Germline V gene data show CDR1 as SGHRS and CDR2 as YFSETQ. This CDR3 has 11 amino acids. The CDR3 DNA sequence: TGCACCAGCAGTGAGTTGGGCGAGCAGTACTTC. Its protein is CTSSELGEQYF.

This clonotype was seen once. The chain couples TRBV11-3 to TRBJ2-7; D is uncertain. The CDR3 consists of 13 residues. Germline V CDR1 and CDR2: SGHNT, YENEEA. The V gene lost 4 bases and the J gene lost 4 bases, with 11 bases spanning the gap. DNA for the CDR3: TGTGCCAGCAGCTCATGGCAAATGTACGAGCAGTACTTC. This translates into CASSSWQMYEQYF.

This rearrangement joins TRBV9 to TRBJ1-1; D is unresolved. CDR1 is SGDLS and CDR2 is YYNGEE in the germline V gene. The CDR3 has 15 amino acids. The V end lost 3 bases, the J end lost 0 bases, and 12 bases lay between the germline ends. The CDR3 nucleotides read TGTGCCAGCAGCGCTACCGGGAAAATGAACACTGAAGCTTTCTTT. Residues: CASSATGKMNTEAFF.

This clonotype was detected many times. V is TRBV27 and J is TRBJ2-5; D is undetermined. From germline, CDR1 is MNHEY and CDR2 SMNVEV (reference sequence). The CDR3 is made up of 13 amino acids. The V end lost 4 bases, the J end lost 2 bases, and 8 bases lay between the germline ends. CDR3: CASSSELQETQYF. Written as DNA, the CDR3 is TGTGCCAGCAGTTCGGAACTACAAGAGACCCAGTACTTC.

This clonotype was seen more than once but under ten times. The chain has TRBV7-2 and TRBJ1-2; tentatively, D is TRBD1 (6 bases). V gave up 2 bases and J gave up 7 bases, with 17 bases separating them. The germline gives CDR1 SGHTA, CDR2 FQGNSA. The CDR3 length is 15 residues. CDR3 loop: CASSLSEGGVFGYTF. CDR3 in DNA: TGTGCCAGCAGCTTATCGGAAGGGGGTGTCTTTGGCTACACCTTC.

The CDR3 sequence is CASSQGDGQHF. The CDR3 coding sequence is TGTGCCAGCAGCCAAGGGGACGGCCAGCATTTT. The gene calls are TRBV16 and TRBJ1-5; TRBD1 might be the D (5 bases). Trimming pared 2 bases from V and 12 bases from J, leaving 8 bases between. In germline, CDR1 is KGHSY, CDR2 FQNENV. This CDR3 is built from 11 residues.

This chain joins TRBV7-9 and TRBJ1-6; D call uncertain. Germline V CDR1 and CDR2: SEHNR, FQNEAQ (reference sequence). The germline V and J ends were trimmed by 6 bases and 4 bases, with 16 bases remaining between them. This CDR3 comprises 16 residues. The CDR3 DNA follows: TGTGCCAGCAGGACGGCCCTCGGAGCTTATAATTCACCCCTCCACTTT. Residues: CASRTALGAYNSPLHF. Full variable domain (missing parts from reference TRBV7-9 and TRBJ1-6): DTGVSQNPRHKITKRGQNVTFRCDPISEHNRLYWYRQTLGQGPEFLTYFQNEAQLEKSRLLSDRFSAERPKGSFSTLEIQRTEQGDSAMYLCASRTALGAYNSPLHFGNGTRLTVT.

The chain carries TRBV4-1 and TRBJ2-3; D is uncertain. Germline loops: CDR1 MGHRA, CDR2 YSYEKL. There are 15 residues in the CDR3. V lost 1 base, J lost 0 bases, and 8 bases lay in between. CDR3 region: CASSQVGLSTDTQYF. CDR3 sequence (DNA): TGCGCCAGCAGCCAAGTCGGGTTAAGCACAGATACGCAGTATTTT.

The CDR3 sequence is CASRRGGTSSYNEQFF. The CDR3 bases are TGCGCCAGCAGAAGGGGTGGGACGAGCTCCTACAATGAGCAGTTCTTC. The chain uses TRBV5-1 and TRBJ2-1; either TRBD1 or TRBD2 may fit D (5 bases each). The germline V gene has CDR1 SGHRS and CDR2 YFSETQ. V dropped 5 bases and J dropped 0 bases, with 15 bases sitting between them. The CDR3 sequence is 16 residues long.

The genes are TRBV14 and TRBJ2-7, with D hard to call. V was cut by 3 bases and J by 3 bases, with 9 bases left in between. The length of the CDR3 is 13 residues. Germline CDR1 reads SGHDN; CDR2 reads FVKESK. CDR3 coding DNA: TGTGCCAGCAGCCACCGGCCTCTCTACGAGCAGTACTTC. Protein sequence: CASSHRPLYEQYF.

The chain couples TRBV20-1 to TRBJ2-1; D tentatively fits TRBD1 or TRBD2 (6 bases each). With the DNA end fitting TRBJ2-7 better, the J assignment may be wrong. The CDR3 has 16 residues. From germline, CDR1 is DFQATT and CDR2 SNEGSKA (reference sequence). The CDR3 loop is CSAMDYGTKAYNEQYF. The CDR3 DNA is TGCAGTGCTATGGACTACGGGACAAAAGCCTACAATGAGCAGTACTTC.

This sequence joins TRBV9 and TRBJ1-2; D is possibly TRBD1 (5 bases). The CDR3 is 13 amino acids. V gave up 7 bases and J gave up 3 bases, with 13 bases separating them. CDR1 is SGDLS and CDR2 is YYNGEE in the germline V gene. CDR3 sequence (DNA): TGTGCCAGCGAGGGAAAGGGGTACTATGGCTACACCTTC. It translates to CASEGKGYYGYTF.

Only a few counts were recorded for this clonotype. The CDR3 bases are TGCAGTGGGAAGTCGGGCCTCTATGGCTACACCTTC. Translation: CSGKSGLYGYTF. V is TRBV20-1 and J is TRBJ1-2; D is undetermined. The ends were cut back, 7 bases at V and 4 bases at J, with 13 bases in the middle. Per germline, CDR1 DFQATT and CDR2 SNEGSKA (reference sequence). There are 12 residues in the CDR3.

This clonotype turned up a few times. V gene TRBV28 combines with J gene TRBJ1-2; 8 nucleotides agree with TRBD1. This CDR3 spans 17 amino acids. CDR1 and CDR2 (germline): MDHEN, SYDVKM. Germline trimming cut 6 bases from V and 4 bases from J; bases unmatched to any gene: 16. CDR3 sequence: CASSPLSTGVGLYGYTF. Written as DNA, the CDR3 is TGTGCCAGCAGCCCTCTCTCGACAGGGGTTGGGCTCTATGGCTACACCTTC.

The genes are TRBV9 and TRBJ2-4; TRBD2 is a possible D gene (5 bases). Germline V CDR1 and CDR2: SGDLS, YYNGEE. The CDR3 length is 16 residues. V dropped 1 base and J dropped 0 bases, with 11 bases sitting between them. DNA for the CDR3: TGTGCCAGCAGCGTATCATGGGAGCTAGCCAAAAACATTCAGTACTTC. Its translation is CASSVSWELAKNIQYF. Together with reference TRBV9 and TRBJ2-4, the CDR3 gives the full variable domain: DSGVTQTPKHLITATGQRVTLRCSPRSGDLSVYWYQQSLDQGLQFLIQYYNGEERAKGNILERFSAQQFPDLHSELNLSSLELGDSALYFCASSVSWELAKNIQYFGAGTRLSVL.

This CDR3 reads CASSFGVHQETQYF. The CDR3 DNA reads TGTGCCAGCAGCTTTGGGGTGCATCAAGAGACCCAGTACTTC. The chain carries TRBV7-2 and TRBJ2-5; D unresolved. The CDR3 totals 14 residues. Germline assignment: CDR1 SGHTA and CDR2 FQGNSA. V shed 3 bases and J shed 2 bases, with 10 bases lying between them.

The table lists this clonotype with many counts. V usage is TRBV7-2 and J usage is TRBJ2-7; D possibly uses TRBD1 or TRBD2 (6 bases each). V was clipped by 3 bases and J by 3 bases, with 12 bases between them. CDR3 length equals 14 residues. Per germline, CDR1 SGHTA and CDR2 FQGNSA. The CDR3 reads CASSFGGHYYEQYF. In nucleotides, the CDR3 is TGTGCCAGCAGCTTCGGGGGCCACTACTACGAGCAGTACTTC. Using reference TRBV7-2 and TRBJ2-7 for the parts outside the CDR3, the full variable domain is GAGVSQSPSNKVTEKGKDVELRCDPISGHTALYWYRQSLGQGLEFLIYFQGNSAPDKSGLPSDRFSAERTGGSVSTLTIQRTQQEDSAVYLCASSFGGHYYEQYFGPGTRLTVT.

The rearrangement joins TRBV29-1 to TRBJ1-3, with no clear D. This CDR3 region has 13 residues. V gave up 4 bases and J gave up 2 bases, with 9 bases separating them. Germline values: CDR1 SQVTM, CDR2 ANQGSEA. The CDR3 nucleotides read TGCAGCGTTGCGCAGTCTACTGGAAACACCATATATTTT. Its translation: CSVAQSTGNTIYF.

This clonotype was seen a few times. The V and J genes are TRBV4-2 and TRBJ1-2, with 9 bases identical to TRBD1. The CDR3 totals 14 residues. Trimming took 4 bases from V and 10 from J; bases not matched to a gene: 10. Germline assignment: CDR1 LGHNA and CDR2 YNFKEQ. The chain's CDR3 is CASSLRDREAVYTF. CDR3 nucleotide sequence: TGTGCCAGCAGCCTCCGGGACAGGGAGGCTGTCTACACCTTC.

The V gene is TRBV5-5, the J gene TRBJ1-6; TRBD1 aligns across 10 bases. This CDR3 has 15 residues. CDR1 and CDR2 (germline): SGHKS, YYEKEE (reference sequence). With 3 bases clipped from V and 7 bases from J, the junction kept 4 bases outside the gene matches. CDR3 sequence reads: CASSWGTGENSPLHF. CDR3 DNA sequence: TGTGCCAGCAGCTGGGGGACAGGGGAAAATTCACCCCTCCACTTT.

The chain employs TRBV24-1 and TRBJ2-5, with 12 bases aligning to TRBD2. This CDR3 region has 19 residues. V trimming: 4 bases; J trimming: 4 bases; junction bases outside the gene matches: 15. In germline, CDR1 is KGHDR, CDR2 SFDVKD. Here the CDR3 reads CATSDQGFPSGRAGETQYF. For the CDR3, the DNA is TGTGCCACCAGTGACCAGGGCTTTCCTAGCGGGAGGGCCGGAGAGACCCAGTACTTC.

This chain connects TRBV28 to TRBJ2-5, with TRBD2 matching over 9 bases. CDR3 length: 14 residues. Germline lookup yields CDR1 MDHEN and CDR2 SYDVKM. With 6 bases clipped from V and 4 bases from J, the junction kept 6 bases outside the gene matches. This CDR3 is CASRLAGVGETQYF. The CDR3 nucleotides read TGTGCCAGCAGGTTAGCGGGAGTAGGAGAGACCCAGTACTTC.

The chain joins TRBV28 to TRBJ2-1; D not certain. The CDR3 has 11 amino acids. V lost 8 bases, J lost 5 bases, and 7 bases lay in between. Germline lookup yields CDR1 MDHEN and CDR2 SYDVKM. The CDR3 sequence is CASRGDNEQFF. The CDR3 nucleotides are TGTGCCAGCCGTGGGGACAATGAGCAGTTCTTC.

The CDR3 region is CASSLGVAGSNEQFF. CDR3 sequence (DNA): TGTGCCAGCAGCTTAGGGGTAGCGGGGAGCAATGAGCAGTTCTTC. The J gene is TRBJ2-1, the V gene TRBV27; TRBD2 matches at 8 bases. Losses at the gene ends were 6 bases for V and 6 bases for J; bases not matched to a gene: 10. This CDR3 is 15 amino acids long. The V gene's germline CDR1 is MNHEY and CDR2 SMNVEV (reference sequence).